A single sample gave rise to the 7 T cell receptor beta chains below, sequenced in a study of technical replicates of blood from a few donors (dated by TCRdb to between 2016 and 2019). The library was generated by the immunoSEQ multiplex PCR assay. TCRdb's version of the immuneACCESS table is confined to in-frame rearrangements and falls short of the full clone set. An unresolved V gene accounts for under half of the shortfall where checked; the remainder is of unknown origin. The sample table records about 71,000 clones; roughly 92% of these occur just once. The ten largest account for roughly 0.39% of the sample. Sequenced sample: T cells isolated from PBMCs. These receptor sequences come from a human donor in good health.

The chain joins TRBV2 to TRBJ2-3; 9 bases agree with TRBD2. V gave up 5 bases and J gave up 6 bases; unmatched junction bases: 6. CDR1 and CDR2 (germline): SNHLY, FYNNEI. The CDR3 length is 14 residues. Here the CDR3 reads CASSLGLAWDTQYF. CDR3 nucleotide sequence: TGTGCCAGCAGTCTAGGACTAGCGTGGGATACGCAGTATTTT.

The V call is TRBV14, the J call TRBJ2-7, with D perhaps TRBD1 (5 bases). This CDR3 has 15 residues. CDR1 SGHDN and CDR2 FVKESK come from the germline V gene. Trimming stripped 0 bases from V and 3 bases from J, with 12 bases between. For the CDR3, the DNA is TGTGCCAGCAGCCAAGATCGGGCTAGGGGCTACGAGCAGTACTTC. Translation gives CASSQDRARGYEQYF.

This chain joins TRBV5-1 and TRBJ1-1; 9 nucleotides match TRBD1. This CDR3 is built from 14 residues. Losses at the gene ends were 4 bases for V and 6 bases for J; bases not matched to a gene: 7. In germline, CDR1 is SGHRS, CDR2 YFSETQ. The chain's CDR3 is CASSAPGQGAEAFF. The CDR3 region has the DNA TGCGCCAGCAGCGCGCCGGGACAGGGTGCTGAAGCTTTCTTT.

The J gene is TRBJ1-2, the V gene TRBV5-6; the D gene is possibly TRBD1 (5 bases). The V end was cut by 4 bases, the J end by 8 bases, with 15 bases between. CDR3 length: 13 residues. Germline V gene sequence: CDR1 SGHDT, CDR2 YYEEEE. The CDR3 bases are TGTGCCAGCAGCGGGGCCCTACGGGAGGGCTACACCTTC. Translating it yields CASSGALREGYTF.

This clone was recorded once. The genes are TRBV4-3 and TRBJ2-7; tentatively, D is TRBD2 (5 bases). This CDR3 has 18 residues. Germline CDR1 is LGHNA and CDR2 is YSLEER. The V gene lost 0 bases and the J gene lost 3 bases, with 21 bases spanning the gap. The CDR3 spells CASSQEKILASIVYEQYF. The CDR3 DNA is TGCGCCAGCAGCCAAGAGAAAATATTAGCTAGCATCGTCTACGAGCAGTACTTC.

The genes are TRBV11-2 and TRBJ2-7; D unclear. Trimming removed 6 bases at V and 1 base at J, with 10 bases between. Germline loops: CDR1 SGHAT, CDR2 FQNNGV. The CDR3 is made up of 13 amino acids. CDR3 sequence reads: CASSFTESYEQYF. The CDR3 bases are TGTGCCAGCAGTTTTACAGAATCCTACGAGCAGTACTTC.

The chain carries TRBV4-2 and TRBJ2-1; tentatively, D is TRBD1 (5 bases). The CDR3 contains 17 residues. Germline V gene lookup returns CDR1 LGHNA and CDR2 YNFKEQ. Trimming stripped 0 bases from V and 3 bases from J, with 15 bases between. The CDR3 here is CASSQDGTRASYNEQFF. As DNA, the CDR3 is TGTGCCAGCAGCCAAGACGGAACCAGGGCCAGCTACAATGAGCAGTTCTTC.